The following is a T cell receptor (beta chain) sequence with its context. What it binds is not known. Trimming left V 5 bases short and J 5 bases short, with 13 bases between. The CDR3 extends over 13 amino acids. Per the germline V gene, CDR1 is SGHDN and CDR2 is FVKESK. The data belong to a study of T cell responses to AZD1222 COVID-19 vaccine. Data came from immunoSEQ multiplex PCR; TCRdb stores just in-frame clones and leaves some out. Among some 140,000 clones, about 93% were seen once, and the ten largest hold more than 4.5%. Study-wide points: Spike-specific TCR breadth rose after two AZD1222 doses, and depth rose as well. Spike-spanning, vaccine-associated CD4 TCRs were dominant at 160-218 and 743-854. Repertoires were obtained solely post-peak T cell response. Females outnumbered males among donors, who were mostly white British; clonal diversity was possibly underestimated.

This chain uses TRBV14 with TRBJ2-7; the D is unclear. The receptor was isolated from an adult in good health. Source: peripheral blood, taken on day 0 of AZD1222 vaccination. The CDR3 nucleotides are TGTGCCAGCAGCTCATCATTAGGGAACGAGCAGTACTTC. This sequence encodes CASSSSLGNEQYF.